This record looks at one TCR beta chain sequence and its context. What it recognizes is unknown. This sample is drawn from a study of T-cell reconstitution after alpha-beta-depleted transplantation in children. General study results and limits: Diversity of TCRbeta at day 60 was high in some patients, arising from surviving recipient T cells and thymic progenitors. T-cell counts and diversity were attributed mostly to newly produced T cells one year after transplant. Several hundred expanded graft clones reportedly supplied alpha-beta T cells about two months after transplant.

Looked up from germline, CDR1 is DFQATT and CDR2 is SNEGSKA (reference sequence). Trimming took off 6 bases at V and 5 bases at J, with 22 bases between the two ends. The CDR3 extends over 15 amino acids. Unique molecular identifiers featured in how the TCRbeta library was prepared. TCRdb reprocessed the PCR reads via MiXCR and lists one record per CDR3 protein. The table has 450,000 to 600,000 distinct CDR3 sequences, roughly 13% seen once. This receptor was identified in a male patient younger than 18 who had a stem cell transplant for acute myeloid leukemia, so the T cells may come from the graft donor. Sequenced here: PBMCs, mostly from graft donor cells, sampled 360 days after TCRalphabeta/CD19-depleted stem cell transplant. This rearrangement joins TRBV20-1 to TRBJ2-5, with D perhaps matching TRBD2 (6 bases). The chain's CDR3 is CSAQTRLLHSETQYF. The CDR3 nucleotides are TGCAGTGCCCAGACTAGACTTCTTCATTCCGAGACCCAGTACTTC.